One sample yielded the 31 T cell receptor beta chains listed below, sequenced in a study of blood T cell repertoires in COVID-19. Produced via immunoSEQ multiplex PCR; TCRdb's table is partial and in-frame only. This sample has 150,000 to 200,000 clones; 80% to 90% occur once, and the top ten carry about 11%. The specimen was peripheral blood. These receptors all stem from a woman at least 80 years old with COVID-19, enrolled during active disease.

The chain combines TRBV5-5 with TRBJ2-2; D is ambiguous. Germline V gene sequence: CDR1 SGHKS, CDR2 YYEKEE (reference sequence). The length of the CDR3 is 15 residues. V lost 4 bases to trimming and J lost 3 bases, with 13 bases between them. CDR3 in DNA: TGTGCCAGCAGCCGCAACCCTACCTACACCGGGGAGCTGTTTTTT. Its protein product is CASSRNPTYTGELFF.

This sequence joins TRBV6-5 and TRBJ1-2; D not certain. The V and J ends lost 0 bases and 4 bases respectively, with 9 bases between them. The CDR3 runs to 14 residues. The germline V gene has CDR1 MNHEY and CDR2 SVGAGI. CDR3 region: CASSYSKHRYGYTF. The CDR3 DNA is TGTGCCAGCAGTTACTCGAAACACCGCTATGGCTACACCTTC.

The chain joins TRBV30 to TRBJ1-2, with D possibly TRBD1 on 6 matching bases. From germline, CDR1 is GTSNPN and CDR2 SVGIG (reference sequence). Deletions cut 2 bases from V and 3 bases from J, with 10 bases between. CDR3 length: 13 residues. The CDR3 DNA reads as TGTGCCTGGAGTTTTAACAGGGACTATGGCTACACCTTC. Amino acid sequence: CAWSFNRDYGYTF.

The chain couples TRBV2 to TRBJ1-5; possibly TRBD1 for D (6 bases). The germline V and J ends were trimmed by 8 bases and 4 bases, with 12 bases remaining between them. CDR3 length: 13 residues. CDR1 is SNHLY and CDR2 is FYNNEI in the germline V gene. CDR3 sequence (DNA): TGTGCCAGCGAAGGGGGACCAAATCAGCCCCAGCATTTT. It specifies CASEGGPNQPQHF. Full variable domain (rest looked up from reference TRBV2 and TRBJ1-5): EPEVTQTPSHQVTQMGQEVILRCVPISNHLYFYWYRQILGQKVEFLVSFYNNEISEKSEIFDDQFSVERPDGSNFTLKIRSTKLEDSAMYFCASEGGPNQPQHFGDGTRLSIL.

V gene TRBV10-3 combines with J gene TRBJ2-5; the D is unclear. Germline assignment: CDR1 ENHRY and CDR2 SYGVKD. Trimming shortened V by 5 bases and J by 5 bases, and 6 bases separated the two germline ends. This CDR3 has 11 amino acids. The CDR3, as DNA: TGTGCCATCAGTAACGGGGAGACCCAGTACTTC. It translates to CAISNGETQYF.

This rearrangement joins TRBV12-5 to TRBJ2-5, with 10 bases identical to TRBD2. This CDR3 has 19 amino acids. With V trimmed by 0 bases and J by 0 bases, 10 bases remained unmatched. Germline CDR1 and CDR2: LGHNT and FRNRAP. CDR3 in amino acids: CASGLVRLAGGVYQETQYF. The CDR3 DNA reads TGTGCTAGTGGTTTGGTAAGGTTAGCGGGGGGAGTGTACCAAGAGACCCAGTACTTC.

This chain links TRBV24-1 with TRBJ1-5; D possibly corresponds to TRBD1 (5 bases). CDR3 length: 16 residues. Trimming stripped 4 bases from V and 4 bases from J, with 16 bases between. The V gene's germline CDR1 is KGHDR and CDR2 SFDVKD. The CDR3 region has the DNA TGTGCCACCAGTGACTCAAGGGGCGCTTCAAATCAGCCCCAGCATTTT. Translated, it gives CATSDSRGASNQPQHF.

This chain uses TRBV5-5 with TRBJ2-5, with TRBD2 matching over 11 bases. From germline, CDR1 is SGHKS and CDR2 YYEKEE (reference sequence). J was trimmed by 4 bases and V by 3 bases; bases with no gene match: 2. The CDR3 contains 14 residues. CDR3 bases: TGTGCCAGCAGCTCTACTAGCGGGGGAGAGACCCAGTACTTC. Its translation: CASSSTSGGETQYF.

This clone was counted once. V and J are TRBV7-2 and TRBJ2-7; TRBD2 is a possible D gene (6 bases). The CDR3 length is 18 residues. Germline V gene data show CDR1 as SGHTA and CDR2 as FQGNSA. Trimming cost V 2 bases and J 0 bases, with 20 bases left between them. The CDR3 nucleotides read TGTGCCAGCAGCTTAAGGGTGGGAGGACGGTCAAGCTCCTACGAGCAGTACTTC. Residues: CASSLRVGGRSSSYEQYF.

This chain links TRBV10-3 with TRBJ1-4, with a possible D match to TRBD1 (6 bases). Germline V lookup: CDR1 ENHRY, CDR2 SYGVKD. Trimming cost V 10 bases and J 6 bases, with 15 bases left between them. CDR3 size: 13 residues. CDR3 amino acids: CATRGGTDEKLFF. Written as DNA, the CDR3 is TGTGCCACCAGAGGGGGTACCGATGAAAAACTGTTTTTT.

The rearrangement uses TRBV13 and TRBJ2-7; D remains unclear. The CDR3 is 12 amino acids. The germline V and J ends were trimmed by 4 bases and 6 bases, with 10 bases remaining between them. CDR1 is PRHDT and CDR2 is FYEKMQ in the germline V gene (reference sequence). The CDR3 loop is CASSYSGPEQYF. The CDR3 DNA follows: TGTGCCAGCAGCTATTCTGGGCCCGAGCAGTACTTC.

CDR3: CASSRRGRGFYNEQFF. CDR3 nucleotides: TGTGCCAGTAGTAGGAGGGGCCGGGGATTCTACAATGAGCAGTTCTTC. The chain carries TRBV19 and TRBJ2-1, with D possibly matching TRBD2 (6 bases). V lost 4 bases to trimming and J lost 3 bases, with 16 bases between them. The CDR3 runs to 16 residues. From germline, CDR1 is LNHDA and CDR2 SQIVND (reference sequence).

Notes on this clone: Other DNA sequences from this sample encode an identical CDR3 as well. This chain links TRBV7-6 with TRBJ2-7, with 8 bases fitting TRBD1. V lost 1 base and J lost 2; bases outside the gene matches: 4. Germline CDR1 and CDR2: SGHVS and FNYEAQ. The CDR3 runs to 15 residues. CDR3 sequence reads: CASSLGGTGPYEQYF. Here the CDR3 DNA reads TGTGCCAGCAGCTTAGGGGGGACAGGCCCCTACGAGCAGTACTTC.

The CDR3 nucleotides read TGTGCCAGCAGCGGACTTATTTACACTGAAGCTTTCTTT. It codes for CASSGLIYTEAFF. J is TRBJ1-1 and V is TRBV6-5; D not resolved. In germline, CDR1 is MNHEY, CDR2 SVGAGI. CDR3 size: 13 residues. V was clipped by 6 bases and J by 3 bases, with 11 bases between them.

The chain recombines TRBV10-3 with TRBJ2-7, with 7 bases lining up with TRBD2. The trim removed 5 bases at V and 3 bases at J, leaving 4 bases unmatched. This CDR3 region has 13 residues. Germline V lookup: CDR1 ENHRY, CDR2 SYGVKD. The CDR3 bases are TGTGCCATCAGTACTGGGGGGGACTACGAGCAGTACTTC. Residues: CAISTGGDYEQYF.

The V and J genes are TRBV6-1 and TRBJ1-2; a weak D match, TRBD1 (5 bases). This CDR3 has 13 amino acids. The V and J ends lost 2 bases and 4 bases respectively, with 8 bases between them. The germline gives CDR1 MNHNS, CDR2 SASEGT. This CDR3 is CASSETGGYGYTF. CDR3 in DNA: TGTGCCAGCAGTGAAACCGGGGGCTATGGCTACACCTTC.

This clone appeared a few times. The chain couples TRBV21-1 to TRBJ1-5. TRBV21-1 is assigned pseudogene status. The CDR3 consists of 14 residues. CDR3 sequence (DNA): TGTGCCAGCAGCGGCCGGGGTCAAAATCAGCCCCAGCATTTT. Residues: CASSGRGQNQPQHF.

The V call is TRBV7-9, the J call TRBJ2-2, with TRBD2 as a possible D gene (6 bases). The CDR3 loop spans 16 amino acids. CDR1 SEHNR and CDR2 FQNEAQ come from the germline V gene (reference sequence). V was shortened by 3 bases and J by 6 bases, with 17 bases between the two germline ends. In DNA form, the CDR3 reads TGTGCCAGCAGCTTCGGTCACGGGGGAGGTGCCGGGGAGCTGTTTTTT. Translating gives CASSFGHGGGAGELFF. The whole variable domain, filled in from reference TRBV7-9 and TRBJ2-2, reads DTGVSQNPRHKITKRGQNVTFRCDPISEHNRLYWYRQTLGQGPEFLTYFQNEAQLEKSRLLSDRFSAERPKGSFSTLEIQRTEQGDSAMYLCASSFGHGGGAGELFFGEGSRLTVL.

The sample holds a few counts of this clone. The rearrangement joins TRBV7-2 to TRBJ1-4; D gene uncertain. CDR1 SGHTA and CDR2 FQGNSA come from the germline V gene. The length of the CDR3 is 17 residues. With 1 base removed from V and 0 bases from J, the gap between germline ends came to 12 bases. DNA for the CDR3: TGTGCCAGCAGCTTAGAAGCCCCCGCATCAACTAATGAAAAACTGTTTTTT. Translating it yields CASSLEAPASTNEKLFF.

The CDR3 here is CAISLRGQGYGYTF. DNA of the CDR3: TGTGCCATCAGTCTCCGGGGACAGGGGTATGGCTACACCTTC. This chain connects TRBV10-3 to TRBJ1-2; 10 nucleotides match TRBD1. V trimming: 5 bases; J trimming: 5 bases; junction bases outside the gene matches: 5. In germline, CDR1 is ENHRY, CDR2 SYGVKD. The CDR3 runs to 14 residues.

The J gene is TRBJ2-7, the V gene TRBV27, with TRBD2 identical over 13 bases. The CDR3 totals 15 residues. Trimming took 6 bases from V and 2 from J; bases not matched to a gene: 4. Per germline, CDR1 MNHEY and CDR2 SMNVEV (reference sequence). CDR3 region: CASSWGLAGTYEQYF. CDR3 DNA: TGTGCCAGCAGCTGGGGACTAGCGGGGACCTACGAGCAGTACTTC.

The J gene is TRBJ1-4, the V gene TRBV28; D perhaps matches TRBD1 (6 bases). CDR3 length: 14 amino acids. Between the trimmed V and J ends, which lost 8 bases and 3 bases, there was a span of 13 bases. Germline lookup yields CDR1 MDHEN and CDR2 SYDVKM. CDR3 region: CASAKGGANEKLFF. The CDR3 DNA reads as TGTGCCAGCGCTAAAGGGGGGGCTAATGAAAAACTGTTTTTT.

This clone is a singleton in its sample. This rearrangement joins TRBV7-9 to TRBJ1-3, with a possible D match to TRBD1 (5 bases). CDR1 SEHNR and CDR2 FQNEAQ come from the germline V gene (reference sequence). Between the trimmed V and J ends, which lost 1 base and 8 bases, there was a span of 15 bases. The CDR3 is made up of 15 amino acids. CDR3 coding DNA: TGTGCCAGCAGCTTAGATCGAATCCCGGGGGACACCATATATTTT. Translated, it gives CASSLDRIPGDTIYF.

The chain joins TRBV5-4 to TRBJ1-4; D is uncertain. The V end was cut by 3 bases, the J end by 5 bases, with 14 bases between. The CDR3 length is 15 residues. Germline CDR1 and CDR2: SGHNT and YYREEE (reference sequence). CDR3 nucleotides: TGTGCCAGCAGCTCAGCGGGGTTTGGGAATGAAAAACTGTTTTTT. Translated: CASSSAGFGNEKLFF. Full variable domain (missing parts from reference TRBV5-4 and TRBJ1-4): ETGVTQSPTHLIKTRGQQVTLRCSSQSGHNTVSWYQQALGQGPQFIFQYYREEENGRGNFPPRFSGLQFPNYSSELNVNALELDDSALYLCASSSAGFGNEKLFFGSGTQLSVL.

The chain joins TRBV28 to TRBJ2-1, with D perhaps matching TRBD1 (6 bases). The germline V gene encodes CDR1 MDHEN and CDR2 SYDVKM. The CDR3 is 13 amino acids. V gave up 2 bases and J gave up 15 bases, with 17 bases separating them. The CDR3 protein is CASSLRQGPGMFF. DNA for the CDR3: TGTGCCAGCAGTTTACGGCAGGGGCCGGGAATGTTCTTC.

V gene TRBV2 combines with J gene TRBJ1-1, with TRBD1 as a possible D gene (6 bases). Trimming removed 6 bases at V and 1 base at J, with 12 bases between. There are 14 residues in the CDR3. Germline lookup yields CDR1 SNHLY and CDR2 FYNNEI. The CDR3 loop reads CASSVGTWNTEAFF. CDR3 DNA: TGTGCCAGCAGCGTCGGGACATGGAACACTGAAGCTTTCTTT.

The chain joins TRBV24-1 to TRBJ2-1; perhaps TRBD2 as D (6 bases). The V end was cut by 5 bases, the J end by 10 bases, with 17 bases between. Germline V gives CDR1 KGHDR, CDR2 SFDVKD. This CDR3 region has 14 residues. The CDR3 region has the DNA TGTGCCACCAGTGGGAAACGGGAGCCCAAGGAGCAGTTCTTC. It yields the protein CATSGKREPKEQFF.

The rearrangement uses TRBV4-3 and TRBJ2-5, with TRBD2 matching 12 bases. This CDR3 region has 15 residues. Germline lookup yields CDR1 LGHNA and CDR2 YSLEER. Trimming removed 5 bases from V and 1 base from J; junction bases left unmatched: 2. The DNA for the CDR3 is TGCGCCAGCAGCAGGACTAGCGGGGTCCAAGAGACCCAGTACTTC. It encodes CASSRTSGVQETQYF.

The gene calls are TRBV4-3 and TRBJ1-4, with D perhaps TRBD1 (5 bases). The CDR3 totals 13 residues. The V gene's germline CDR1 is LGHNA and CDR2 YSLEER. V lost 0 bases to trimming and J lost 8 bases, with 7 bases between them. The CDR3 DNA reads as TGCGCCAGCAGCCAAGATCGGGGGGAAAAACTGTTTTTT. Translating it yields CASSQDRGEKLFF.

The chain employs TRBV6-5 and TRBJ1-5; 10 bases are shared with TRBD1. With 8 bases clipped from V and 1 base from J, the junction kept 5 bases outside the gene matches. CDR1 is MNHEY and CDR2 is SVGAGI in the germline V gene. The CDR3 is 15 amino acids. CDR3 amino acids: CASRDRGESNQPQHF. CDR3 nucleotides: TGTGCCAGCCGGGACAGGGGAGAGAGCAATCAGCCCCAGCATTTT.

V and J are TRBV2 and TRBJ2-5; TRBD1 aligns across 8 bases. This CDR3 is built from 14 residues. V was clipped by 6 bases and J by 1 base; unmatched bases: 4. Germline assignment: CDR1 SNHLY and CDR2 FYNNEI. CDR3 bases: TGTGCCAGCAGCCGACAGGGGTCCCAAGAGACCCAGTACTTC. Protein: CASSRQGSQETQYF.